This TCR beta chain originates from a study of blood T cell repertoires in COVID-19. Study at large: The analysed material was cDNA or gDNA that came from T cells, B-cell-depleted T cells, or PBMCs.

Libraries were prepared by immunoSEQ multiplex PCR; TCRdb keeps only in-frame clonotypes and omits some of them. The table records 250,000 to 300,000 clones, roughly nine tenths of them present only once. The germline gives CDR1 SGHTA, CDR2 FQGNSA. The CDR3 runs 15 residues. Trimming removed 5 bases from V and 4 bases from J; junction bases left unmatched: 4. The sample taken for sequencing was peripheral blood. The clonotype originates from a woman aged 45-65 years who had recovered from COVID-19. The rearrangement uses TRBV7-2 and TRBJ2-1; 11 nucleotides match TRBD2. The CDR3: CASSRGLAVYNEQFF. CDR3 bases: TGTGCCAGCAGCAGGGGACTAGCGGTTTACAATGAGCAGTTCTTC.